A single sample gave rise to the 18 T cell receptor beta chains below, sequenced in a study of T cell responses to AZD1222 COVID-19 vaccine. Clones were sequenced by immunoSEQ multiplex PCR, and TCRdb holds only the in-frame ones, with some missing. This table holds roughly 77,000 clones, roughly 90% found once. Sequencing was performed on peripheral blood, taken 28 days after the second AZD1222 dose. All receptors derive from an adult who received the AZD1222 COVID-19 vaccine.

The CDR3 nucleotides read TGTGCCAGCAGCAAAGTCGGAATCCCCTCAGGCAGGGGGGGCACAGATACGCAGTATTTT. Protein: CASSKVGIPSGRGGTDTQYF. The chain links TRBV21-1 to TRBJ2-3; TRBD1, the table's D call, was not compared with the DNA. TRBV21-1 has pseudogene status. The length of the CDR3 is 20 residues.

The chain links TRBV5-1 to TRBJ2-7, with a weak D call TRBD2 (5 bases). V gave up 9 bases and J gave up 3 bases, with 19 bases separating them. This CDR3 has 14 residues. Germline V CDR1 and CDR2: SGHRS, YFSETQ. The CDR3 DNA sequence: TGCGCCACCAGACCGGACCACGGGATCTACGAGCAGTACTTC. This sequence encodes CATRPDHGIYEQYF.

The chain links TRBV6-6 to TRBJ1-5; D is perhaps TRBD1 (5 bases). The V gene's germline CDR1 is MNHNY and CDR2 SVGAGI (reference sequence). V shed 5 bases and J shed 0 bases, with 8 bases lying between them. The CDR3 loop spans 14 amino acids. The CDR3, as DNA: TGTGCCAGCAGTACGACAGTTAGCAATCAGCCCCAGCATTTT. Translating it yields CASSTTVSNQPQHF.

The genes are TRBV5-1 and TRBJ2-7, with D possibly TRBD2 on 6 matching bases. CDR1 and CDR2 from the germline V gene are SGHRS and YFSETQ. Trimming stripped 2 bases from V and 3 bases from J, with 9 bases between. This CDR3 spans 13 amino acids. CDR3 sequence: CASSFPGLYEQYF. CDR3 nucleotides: TGCGCCAGCAGCTTCCCGGGACTCTACGAGCAGTACTTC.

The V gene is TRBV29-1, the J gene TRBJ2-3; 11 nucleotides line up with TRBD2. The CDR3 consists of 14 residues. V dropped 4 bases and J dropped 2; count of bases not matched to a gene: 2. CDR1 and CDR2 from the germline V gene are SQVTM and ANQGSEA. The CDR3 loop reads CSVGLAGITDTQYF. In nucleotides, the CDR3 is TGCAGCGTTGGACTAGCGGGGATCACAGATACGCAGTATTTT.

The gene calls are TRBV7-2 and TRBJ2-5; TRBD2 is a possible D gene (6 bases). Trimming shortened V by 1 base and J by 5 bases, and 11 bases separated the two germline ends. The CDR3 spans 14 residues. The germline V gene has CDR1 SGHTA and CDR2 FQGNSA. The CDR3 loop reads CASSLGGTQETQYF. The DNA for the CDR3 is TGTGCCAGCAGCTTAGGCGGGACTCAGGAGACCCAGTACTTC.

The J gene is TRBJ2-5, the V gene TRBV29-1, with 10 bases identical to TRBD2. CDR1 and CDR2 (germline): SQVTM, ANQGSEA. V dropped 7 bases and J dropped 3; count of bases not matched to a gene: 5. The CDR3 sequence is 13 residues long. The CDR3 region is CSAQREGKETQYF. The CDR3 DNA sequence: TGCAGCGCGCAGCGGGAGGGCAAAGAGACCCAGTACTTC.

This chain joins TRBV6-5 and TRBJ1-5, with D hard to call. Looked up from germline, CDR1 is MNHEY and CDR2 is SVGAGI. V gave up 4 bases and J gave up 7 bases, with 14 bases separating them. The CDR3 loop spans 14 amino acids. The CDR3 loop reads CASSFYGVGQPQHF. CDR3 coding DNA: TGTGCCAGCAGTTTCTACGGGGTGGGCCAGCCCCAGCATTTT.

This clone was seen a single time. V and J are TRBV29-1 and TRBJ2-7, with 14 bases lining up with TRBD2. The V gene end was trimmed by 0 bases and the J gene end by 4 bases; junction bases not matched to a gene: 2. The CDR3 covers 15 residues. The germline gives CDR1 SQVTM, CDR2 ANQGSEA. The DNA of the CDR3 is TGCAGCGTTGAAGATGGGACTAGCGGGAGTTACGAGCAGTACTTC. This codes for CSVEDGTSGSYEQYF.

Here the CDR3 DNA reads TGTGCCAGCAGTTTTACAGCTAACTATGGCTACACCTTC. This sequence encodes CASSFTANYGYTF. The chain uses TRBV6-5 and TRBJ1-2; D unresolved. Per germline, CDR1 MNHEY and CDR2 SVGAGI. This CDR3 spans 13 amino acids. V was shortened by 4 bases and J by 0 bases, with 6 bases between the two germline ends.

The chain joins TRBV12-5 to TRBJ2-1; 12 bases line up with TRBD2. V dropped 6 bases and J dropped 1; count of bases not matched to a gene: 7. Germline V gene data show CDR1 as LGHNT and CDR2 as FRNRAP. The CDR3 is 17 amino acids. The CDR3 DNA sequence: TGTGCTAGTGGCCGCGGACTAGCGGGATTATCCTACAATGAGCAGTTCTTC. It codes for CASGRGLAGLSYNEQFF.

CDR3 sequence reads: CASSESERPWRNQPQHF. CDR3 in DNA: TGTGCCAGCAGTGAATCGGAACGGCCCTGGAGGAATCAGCCCCAGCATTTT. This rearrangement joins TRBV25-1 to TRBJ1-5; no definite D call. The CDR3 loop spans 17 amino acids. V was clipped by 1 base and J by 4 bases, with 17 bases between them. Germline-derived CDR1 and CDR2 are MGHDK and SYGVNS.

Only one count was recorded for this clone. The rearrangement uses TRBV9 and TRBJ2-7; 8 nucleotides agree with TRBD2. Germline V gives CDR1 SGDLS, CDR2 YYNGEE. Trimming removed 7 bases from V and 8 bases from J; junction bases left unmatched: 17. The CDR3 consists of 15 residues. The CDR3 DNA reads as TGTGCCAGCGGAGGCAGCGGGAGCGACGCTACGAAGCAGTACTTC. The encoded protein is CASGGSGSDATKQYF.

The CDR3 loop reads CASSSDIAAPYEQYF. CDR3 in DNA: TGTGCCAGCAGTTCGGATATAGCGGCGCCCTACGAGCAGTACTTC. The chain combines TRBV27 with TRBJ2-7; weak D call: TRBD2 (6 bases). Trimming left V 4 bases short and J 2 bases short, with 15 bases between. Germline CDR1 MNHEY, CDR2 SMNVEV (reference sequence). There are 15 residues in the CDR3.

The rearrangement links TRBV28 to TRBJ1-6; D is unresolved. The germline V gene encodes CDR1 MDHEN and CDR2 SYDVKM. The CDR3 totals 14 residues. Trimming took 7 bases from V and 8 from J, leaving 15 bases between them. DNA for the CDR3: TGTGCCAGCACCCGGGTAGGGAGAGATTCACCCCTCCACTTT. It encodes CASTRVGRDSPLHF.

The chain's CDR3 is CASSFLGAGETQYF. The CDR3 DNA follows: TGTGCCAGCAGTTTTTTGGGGGCTGGAGAGACCCAGTACTTC. The chain carries TRBV28 and TRBJ2-5, with D possibly matching TRBD1 (6 bases). CDR1 MDHEN and CDR2 SYDVKM come from the germline V gene. The CDR3 is made up of 14 amino acids. Trimming pared 3 bases from V and 4 bases from J, leaving 12 bases between.

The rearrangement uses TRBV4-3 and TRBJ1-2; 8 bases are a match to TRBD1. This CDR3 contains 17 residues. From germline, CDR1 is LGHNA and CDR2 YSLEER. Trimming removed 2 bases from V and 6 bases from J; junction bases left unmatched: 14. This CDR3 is CASSQPSRGTGGNGYTF. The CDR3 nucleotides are TGCGCCAGCAGCCAACCCTCCCGGGGTACAGGGGGAAATGGCTACACCTTC.

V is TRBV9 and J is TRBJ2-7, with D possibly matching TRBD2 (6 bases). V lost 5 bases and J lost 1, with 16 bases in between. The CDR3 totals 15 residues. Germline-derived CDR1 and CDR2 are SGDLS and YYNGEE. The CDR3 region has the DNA TGTGCCAGCAGTCCCGGCGGGGTTCGTTCCTACGAGCAGTACTTC. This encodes CASSPGGVRSYEQYF.